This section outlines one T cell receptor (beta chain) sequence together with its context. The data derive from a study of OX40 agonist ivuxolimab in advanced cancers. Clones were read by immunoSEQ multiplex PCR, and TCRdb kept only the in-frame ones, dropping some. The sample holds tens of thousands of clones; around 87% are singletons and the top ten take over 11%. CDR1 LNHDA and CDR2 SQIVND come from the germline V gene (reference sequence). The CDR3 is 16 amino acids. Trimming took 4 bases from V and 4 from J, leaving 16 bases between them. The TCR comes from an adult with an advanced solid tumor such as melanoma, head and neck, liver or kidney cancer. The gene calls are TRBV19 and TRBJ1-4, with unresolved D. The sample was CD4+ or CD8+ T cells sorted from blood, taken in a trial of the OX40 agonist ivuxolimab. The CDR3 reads CASSTLTIAYNEKLFF. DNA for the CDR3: TGTGCCAGTAGTACCCTAACGATTGCTTATAATGAAAAACTGTTTTTT.